This T cell receptor beta chain was identified during a study of shared clonotypes between healthy human individuals. This clone appeared a single time. Clones were read by immunoSEQ multiplex PCR, and TCRdb kept only the in-frame ones, dropping some. The sample yields about 1 million clones, approximately 70% seen once. Germline CDR1 is SGHRS and CDR2 is YFSETQ. The CDR3 runs to 15 residues. V was pared by 0 bases and J by 1 base, with 7 bases between. The sample taken for sequencing was memory CD4+ T cells sorted from blood. Noted subset: CD45RA-negative fraction. The chain combines TRBV5-1 with TRBJ2-2; D possibly corresponds to TRBD1 (5 bases). This sequence originates from a man aged 18 to 29 in good health. The CDR3 is CASSLDQGNTGELFF. Here the CDR3 DNA reads TGCGCCAGCAGCTTGGATCAGGGGAACACCGGGGAGCTGTTTTTT.